Listed below are T cell receptor beta chains from one sample, sequenced in a study of T cells in narcolepsy. Assay used: immunoSEQ multiplex PCR; TCRdb lists only in-frame clones, some missing. The table lists some 24,000 clones, approximately 85% of them singletons, with around 1.4% in the top ten. The sequencing sample was made of CD45RA- memory CD4+ T cells from PBMCs. Receptor source: a human donor with narcolepsy. The CDR3 runs from the conserved cysteine through the conserved F or W. The D gene is left open where the match is weak. Size is stated for part of the rows, as once, few or many counts, or as a class when the clone is expanded.

v_gene	d_gene	j_gene	abundance	CDR3nt	CDR3aa
TRBV2	NA	TRBJ1-5	NA	TGTGCCAGCAATGGCTACTCGAGGAATCAGCCCCAGCATTTT	CASNGYSRNQPQHF
TRBV29-1	TRBD2	TRBJ2-5	NA	TGCAGCGTTCGGCTAGCGGACAAAGAGACCCAGTACTTC	CSVRLADKETQYF
TRBV5-1	TRBD2	TRBJ2-5	NA	TGCGCCAGCAGCTGGACTAGCGGGATAGCAGAAGAGACCCAGTACTTC	CASSWTSGIAEETQYF
TRBV9	NA	TRBJ1-3	NA	TGTGCCAGCAGCGTAGATGGGGCCACTGGAAACACCATATATTTT	CASSVDGATGNTIYF
TRBV5-1	TRBD1	TRBJ1-2	NA	TGCGCCAGCAGCTTGGACAGGGTGACAGGGACCAACTATGGCTACACCTTC	CASSLDRVTGTNYGYTF
TRBV30	NA	TRBJ1-6	once	TGTGCCTGGAGTGGGGTTAGGAGCTCCTATAATTCACCCCTCCACTTT	CAWSGVRSSYNSPLHF
TRBV6-6	NA	TRBJ1-5	NA	TGTGCCAGCAAGGTGGGAGAGATTAATCAGCCCCAGCATTTT	CASKVGEINQPQHF
TRBV12-2	NA	TRBJ1-4	NA	TGTGCAAGTCGCTTTAGAATCCCCGTTGGTGAAAAACTGTTTTTT	CASRFRIPVGEKLFF
TRBV6-1	NA	TRBJ1-2	few	TGTGCCAGCAGTGAAGAGATCACCACAGGGTTGGGATATGGCTACACCTTC	CASSEEITTGLGYGYTF
TRBV2	TRBD1	TRBJ2-3	NA	TGTGCCAGCAGCGCGGACAACAGGGGCGCAGATACGCAGTATTTT	CASSADNRGADTQYF
TRBV4-1	NA	TRBJ2-5	once	TGCGCCAGCAGCCAAGATGGGGCAGCCTTGGGGACCCAGTACTTC	CASSQDGAALGTQYF
TRBV6-5	TRBD2	TRBJ2-7	few	TGTGCCAGCAGTTATTCCATTGGCGGGAGTATCTACGAGCAGTACTTC	CASSYSIGGSIYEQYF
TRBV13	TRBD1	TRBJ1-2	NA	TGTGCCAGCAGCCCGGGACAGGGTATGTATGGCTACACCTTC	CASSPGQGMYGYTF
TRBV4-2	TRBD2	TRBJ2-3	NA	TGTGCCAGCAGCCCGGGACTAGCGACGGATACGCAGTATTTT	CASSPGLATDTQYF
TRBV30	TRBD2	TRBJ2-7	NA	TGTGCCTGCGGGAGGGCCCACGAGCAGTACTTC	CACGRAHEQYF
TRBV4-2	NA	TRBJ2-3	once	TGTGCCAGCAGTCCAGGGACTTCCAGCACTGATACGCAGTATTTT	CASSPGTSSTDTQYF
TRBV2	TRBD1	TRBJ2-3	NA	TGTGCCAGCAGTGTCCCGGGACAGATAAACACAGATACGCAGTATTTT	CASSVPGQINTDTQYF
TRBV7-9	TRBD1	TRBJ1-2	NA	TGTGCCAGCAGCCCGACAGGGGCGGGAGGCTACACCTTC	CASSPTGAGGYTF
TRBV18	NA	TRBJ1-1	NA	TGTGCCAGCTCCCCGACAGGCTACATGGACACTGAAGCTTTCTTT	CASSPTGYMDTEAFF
TRBV15	TRBD1	TRBJ1-5	NA	TGTGCCACCAGCAGGGCAGGGGGCGAAAGCAATCAGCCCCAGCATTTT	CATSRAGGESNQPQHF
TRBV5-1	TRBD2	TRBJ2-1	NA	TGCGCCAGCAGGGCGGGACTAGCGGGAGTCAATGAGCAGTTCTTC	CASRAGLAGVNEQFF
TRBV29-1	TRBD2	TRBJ2-3	NA	TGCAGCGTTGAAGATGTGCCGGGAGGGTACACAGATACGCAGTATTTT	CSVEDVPGGYTDTQYF
TRBV2	TRBD2	TRBJ2-1	NA	TGTGCCAGCAGTGCTCGGACTAGCGGTCCCAATGAGCAGTTCTTC	CASSARTSGPNEQFF
TRBV20-1	NA	TRBJ2-1	NA	TGCAGTGCTAGAGAGGTCAGGGAGTTCTTC	CSAREVREFF
TRBV7-6	TRBD2	TRBJ2-3	NA	TGTGCCAGCAGTCCTAAGACGGGACTAGCGGGAGTGGGGGATACGCAGTATTTT	CASSPKTGLAGVGDTQYF
TRBV7-9	NA	TRBJ2-2	once	TGTGCCAGCAGCTTCTCGACTAGCGGGGAGCTGTTTTTT	CASSFSTSGELFF
TRBV19	NA	TRBJ1-1	NA	TGTGCCAGTAGTTTCCCTCCGAGCGCTGAAGCTTTCTTT	CASSFPPSAEAFF
TRBV2	NA	TRBJ2-5	once	TGTGCCAGCAGTGAACACCAGTACTTC	CASSEHQYF
TRBV12-5	TRBD1	TRBJ1-2	NA	TGTGCTAGTGGACCGGGACAGGGGGACGGCTACACCTTC	CASGPGQGDGYTF
TRBV11-2	NA	TRBJ1-1	NA	TGTGCCAGCAGCTTAGTGAGAGGAATCCGAGTGAACACTGAAGCTTTCTTT	CASSLVRGIRVNTEAFF
TRBV6-4	TRBD2	TRBJ2-1	NA	TGTGCCAGCAGTCTAGCGGGGAGAAGCGATGAGCAGTTCTTC	CASSLAGRSDEQFF
TRBV2	TRBD1	TRBJ2-2	NA	TGTGCCAGCAGTCCCACCGGGACAGAAGGTTGGAGGACCGGGGAGCTGTTTTTT	CASSPTGTEGWRTGELFF
TRBV5-6	NA	TRBJ1-2	NA	TGTGCCAGCAGCTTAAGGCAAATCCCGGAGCGGCATGGCTACACCTTC	CASSLRQIPERHGYTF
TRBV6-1	TRBD1	TRBJ1-1	NA	TGTGCCAGCAGTGGCCTTGGACAGGGCGTCGGGGTGAACACTGAAGCTTTCTTT	CASSGLGQGVGVNTEAFF
TRBV19	NA	TRBJ1-1	NA	TGTGCCAGTAGTATCGCTGGGCTCGGTGAAGCTTTCTTT	CASSIAGLGEAFF
TRBV20-1	NA	TRBJ1-5	once	TGCAGTGCTAGCGAGGGTCAGCCCCAGCATTTT	CSASEGQPQHF
TRBV11-2	TRBD2	TRBJ2-1	NA	TGTGCCAGCAGCTTCGGAGGGACTAGCTTAATCGGCTCCTACAATGAGCAGTTCTTC	CASSFGGTSLIGSYNEQFF
TRBV4-2	NA	TRBJ2-7	NA	TGTGCCAGCAGCCAAGATCAATTTAGGCGGATCTCCTACGAGCAGTACTTC	CASSQDQFRRISYEQYF
TRBV19	NA	TRBJ2-2	NA	TGTGCCAGTAGTTTACAGCCGAACACCGGGGAGCTGTTTTTT	CASSLQPNTGELFF
TRBV9	NA	TRBJ2-6	NA	TGTGCCAGCGCTTCGTTTAAGAGCTCTGGGGCCAACGTCCTGACTTTC	CASASFKSSGANVLTF
TRBV7-9	TRBD2	TRBJ2-7	once	TGTGCCAGCAGCTTAGGGGGAGTAGCGGGGGTTTTCTACGAGCAGTACTTC	CASSLGGVAGVFYEQYF
TRBV21-1	NA	TRBJ2-7	NA	TGTGCCAGCAGCAAAAGCGTGCCAGGGCGGCGATGCTACGAGCAGTACTTC	CASSKSVPGRRCYEQYF
TRBV4-1	NA	TRBJ1-6	NA	TGCGCCAGCAGCCAAGCCGGACTTCTGAATTCACCCCTCCACTTT	CASSQAGLLNSPLHF
TRBV5-1	TRBD2	TRBJ2-3	NA	TGCGCCAGCAGCTGGGGGACTAGGTCGGCAGATACGCAGTATTTT	CASSWGTRSADTQYF
TRBV9	NA	TRBJ1-6	NA	TGTGCCAGCAGCGTAGTATCGGGTTACGAGTCACCCCTCCACTTT	CASSVVSGYESPLHF